These 3 T cell receptor beta chains were all obtained from the same sample, sequenced in a study of blood T cell repertoires in COVID-19. Sequencing used immunoSEQ multiplex PCR; TCRdb keeps in-frame clones, though not all of them. Among more than 50,000 clones listed, 89% were seen once. The specimen was peripheral blood. The receptors derive from a man between 60 and 70 years old with active COVID-19.

As DNA, the CDR3 is TGTGCCAGCAGTTACTACAGGGCGGGTACTGAAGCTTTCTTT. The encoded protein is CASSYYRAGTEAFF. The chain has TRBV6-5 and TRBJ1-1; tentatively, D is TRBD1 (6 bases). The CDR3 extends over 14 amino acids. From germline, CDR1 is MNHEY and CDR2 SVGAGI. Trimming took off 1 base at V and 5 bases at J, with 11 bases between the two ends.

V gene TRBV27 combines with J gene TRBJ2-2; 12 bases are a match to TRBD2. The J segment lost 5 bases and the V segment lost 2 bases, leaving 0 bases of the junction unmatched. Germline V gene lookup returns CDR1 MNHEY and CDR2 SMNVEV (reference sequence). The CDR3 runs to 15 residues. CDR3 nucleotides: TGTGCCAGCAGTTTACTAGCGGGAGGGACCGGGGAGCTGTTTTTT. Its translation is CASSLLAGGTGELFF.

The sample holds one count of this clone. This rearrangement joins TRBV6-5 to TRBJ2-4, with TRBD2 matching over 7 bases. Per germline, CDR1 MNHEY and CDR2 SVGAGI. The CDR3 has 16 amino acids. J lost 0 bases, V lost 2 bases, and 4 bases had no gene match. The CDR3 sequence: CASSYAIAGAKNIQYF. Written as DNA, the CDR3 is TGTGCCAGCAGTTACGCGATAGCGGGAGCCAAAAACATTCAGTACTTC.